Listed here are 12 T cell receptor beta chains from one sample, sequenced in a study of shared clonotypes between healthy human individuals. Assay used: immunoSEQ multiplex PCR; TCRdb lists only in-frame clones, some missing. Of fewer than 1.8 million clones listed, roughly 98.5% are singletons. Specimen: naive CD4+ T cells sorted from blood. Regarding subset: CD45RA+ positively selected. The receptors originated from a man aged 25-45 years in good health.

Notes on this clone: Additional DNA sequences in this sample encode the identical CDR3. The chain combines TRBV5-1 with TRBJ2-5; D perhaps matches TRBD1 (5 bases). Germline CDR1 and CDR2: SGHRS and YFSETQ. The CDR3 contains 14 residues. Trimming stripped 0 bases from V and 1 base from J, with 7 bases between. The CDR3 bases are TGCGCCAGCAGCTTGGTAGACAGCCAAGAGACCCAGTACTTC. Its translation: CASSLVDSQETQYF.

The V and J genes are TRBV11-3 and TRBJ2-1; no firm D call. Germline CDR1 and CDR2: SGHNT and YENEEA. The CDR3 length is 12 residues. Trimming took 3 bases from V and 9 from J, leaving 9 bases between them. The CDR3, as DNA: TGTGCCAGCAGCTTCTGGTCTAGTGAGCAGTTCTTC. Translated, it gives CASSFWSSEQFF.

V usage is TRBV2 and J usage is TRBJ1-1; no definite D call. Looked up from germline, CDR1 is SNHLY and CDR2 is FYNNEI. The CDR3 extends over 14 amino acids. V dropped 6 bases and J dropped 1 base, with 12 bases sitting between them. The CDR3 sequence is CASSRTTQNTEAFF. The CDR3 DNA is TGTGCCAGCAGCCGAACCACACAGAACACTGAAGCTTTCTTT.

The CDR3 protein is CASSATRTGYEQYF. The CDR3, as DNA: TGTGCCAGCTCAGCAACGAGGACAGGGTACGAGCAGTACTTC. This chain uses TRBV18 with TRBJ2-7, with TRBD1 identical over 8 bases. The ends lost 5 bases at V and 4 bases at J; junction bases unmatched: 7. The CDR3 has 14 amino acids. Germline lookup yields CDR1 KGHSH and CDR2 LQKENI.

Details on this clone: The same CDR3 can be traced to other DNA sequences in this sample. In DNA, the CDR3 is TGCGCCAGCAGCCGAACAGGGAGCTCCTACGAGCAGTACTTC. This gives the protein CASSRTGSSYEQYF. The V gene is TRBV5-1, the J gene TRBJ2-7, with a weak D call TRBD1 (6 bases). There are 14 residues in the CDR3. Germline-derived CDR1 and CDR2 are SGHRS and YFSETQ. The germline V and J ends were trimmed by 4 bases and 0 bases, with 11 bases remaining between them.

The sample holds one count of this clone. The chain couples TRBV7-9 to TRBJ1-5; 7 positions agree with TRBD1. The length of the CDR3 is 14 residues. Germline V gene lookup returns CDR1 SEHNR and CDR2 FQNEAQ (reference sequence). With V trimmed by 3 bases and J by 3 bases, 2 bases remained unmatched. The CDR3: CASSLEGANQPQHF. The DNA of the CDR3 is TGTGCCAGCAGCTTGGAGGGGGCCAATCAGCCCCAGCATTTT.

The chain combines TRBV5-4 with TRBJ2-1; D not resolved. Trimming removed 0 bases from V and 3 bases from J, with 13 bases in between. This CDR3 spans 16 amino acids. Germline CDR1 and CDR2: SGHNT and YYREEE (reference sequence). The CDR3 sequence is CASSLDMTTLYNEQFF. The CDR3 nucleotides read TGTGCCAGCAGCTTGGATATGACAACGCTCTACAATGAGCAGTTCTTC. Variable domain in full (rest from reference TRBV5-4 and TRBJ2-1): ETGVTQSPTHLIKTRGQQVTLRCSSQSGHNTVSWYQQALGQGPQFIFQYYREEENGRGNFPPRFSGLQFPNYSSELNVNALELDDSALYLCASSLDMTTLYNEQFFGPGTRLTVL.

V gene TRBV10-3 combines with J gene TRBJ2-7; 10 bases fit TRBD2. The germline V gene encodes CDR1 ENHRY and CDR2 SYGVKD. V lost 7 bases and J lost 4; bases outside the gene matches: 7. The CDR3 has 14 residues. The CDR3 protein is CAIKSTSGEYEQYF. The CDR3 nucleotides read TGTGCCATCAAGAGCACTAGCGGGGAGTACGAGCAGTACTTC.

V usage is TRBV28 and J usage is TRBJ2-7, with 11 bases identical to TRBD2. The CDR3 is 15 amino acids. CDR1 MDHEN and CDR2 SYDVKM come from the germline V gene. The ends lost 5 bases at V and 0 bases at J; junction bases unmatched: 3. The CDR3 reads CASSTSGRPSYEQYF. The CDR3 nucleotides are TGTGCCAGCAGTACTAGCGGGAGACCCTCCTACGAGCAGTACTTC. The whole variable domain, remainder taken from reference TRBV28 and TRBJ2-7, is DVKVTQSSRYLVKRTGEKVFLECVQDMDHENMFWYRQDPGLGLRLIYFSYDVKMKEKGDIPEGYSVSREKKERFSLILESASTNQTSMYLCASSTSGRPSYEQYFGPGTRLTVT.

The genes are TRBV2 and TRBJ2-2; D possibly uses TRBD1 or TRBD2 (7 bases each). Germline V gives CDR1 SNHLY, CDR2 FYNNEI. This CDR3 has 15 amino acids. V lost 2 bases to trimming and J lost 3 bases, with 10 bases between them. CDR3 sequence: CASSEPGGDTGELFF. The CDR3 nucleotides read TGTGCCAGCAGTGAACCAGGGGGGGACACCGGGGAGCTGTTTTTT.

The J gene is TRBJ2-3, the V gene TRBV6-1, with D possibly called TRBD1 or TRBD2 (6 bases each). The CDR3 spans 15 residues. Germline CDR1 MNHNS, CDR2 SASEGT. Trimming left V 2 bases short and J 1 base short, with 10 bases between. In DNA form, the CDR3 reads TGTGCCAGCAGTGAACAAAGGGGGGGCACAGATACGCAGTATTTT. Protein: CASSEQRGGTDTQYF.

This rearrangement joins TRBV7-9 to TRBJ1-2; D is uncertain. The CDR3 covers 14 residues. Germline CDR1 and CDR2: SEHNR and FQNEAQ (reference sequence). With 3 bases removed from V and 2 bases from J, the gap between germline ends came to 10 bases. The CDR3 region is CASSLGEYNYGYTF. CDR3 sequence (DNA): TGTGCCAGCAGCTTGGGAGAATACAACTATGGCTACACCTTC. The whole variable domain, remainder taken from reference TRBV7-9 and TRBJ1-2, is DTGVSQNPRHKITKRGQNVTFRCDPISEHNRLYWYRQTLGQGPEFLTYFQNEAQLEKSRLLSDRFSAERPKGSFSTLEIQRTEQGDSAMYLCASSLGEYNYGYTFGSGTRLTVV.